This TCR beta chain came from a study of CD8+CD57+ T cells in acquired aplastic anemia. TCR beta VDJ and CDR3 profiles were obtained from a genomic DNA template. Using its own MiXCR run on the reads, TCRdb lists one record per CDR3 protein. The sample shows a few hundred thousand distinct CDR3 sequences, around 32% of them seen only once. This clonotype was seen at least ten times. The antigen is undetermined. Germline V CDR1 and CDR2: SQVTM, ANQGSEA. The CDR3 extends over 13 amino acids. V gave up 7 bases and J gave up 3 bases, with 12 bases separating them. The authors sequenced patients whose flow cytometry had shown CD8+CD57+ cell expansion. With no exception, the patients had severe acquired aplastic anemia. General study points: Patients and controls had in common 25 to 30 CD8+ CDR3 sequences.

The sequenced sample was sorted CD4+, CD8+, or CD8+CD57+ T cells (not recorded which) from PBMCs. This receptor was taken from a human donor with aplastic anemia. The chain recombines TRBV29-1 with TRBJ1-4; no definite D call. This chain's CDR3 is CSGVLAANEKLFF. CDR3 DNA: TGCAGCGGGGTGTTGGCAGCTAATGAAAAACTGTTTTTT.